These T cell receptor beta chains were read from a single sample in a study of technical replicates of blood from several donors. Repertoires were generated with immunoSEQ multiplex PCR, while TCRdb's copy carries only in-frame clones and drops some. The sample lists 85,000 to 100,000 clones; approximately 96% were seen once. The sequencing input was T cells isolated from PBMCs. The receptors here all came from a human donor in good health. The CDR3 runs from the conserved cysteine through the conserved F or W. The D gene is left open where the match is weak. Size tells how often a clone was seen (once, few, many) or the class of an expanded clone, and some rows leave it out.

>.|TRBJ2-1|once|TRBV28
TGTGCCAGCAGTCTGTTAACGTTGAGGGAGCAGTTCTTC
CASSLLTLREQFF
>TRBD1|TRBJ2-1|.|TRBV6-5
TGTGCCAGCACCCTTACAAGGGGGCCCCACAATGAGCAGTTCTTC
CASTLTRGPHNEQFF
>.|TRBJ1-2|.|TRBV4-1
TGCGCCAGCAGCCAAGATCCGAGAGCTAACTATGGCTACACCTTC
CASSQDPRANYGYTF
>TRBD2|TRBJ2-1|.|TRBV19
TGTGCCAGTAGTACCGGCGGGGGGTATTACAATGAGCAGTTCTTC
CASSTGGGYYNEQFF
>TRBD1|TRBJ2-1|.|TRBV28
TGTGCCAGCACTCCGGGACAGGGTCACAGCAGGGCCAATGAGCAGTTCTTC
CASTPGQGHSRANEQFF
>.|TRBJ1-2|.|TRBV6-5
TGTGCCAGCAGTAACAGGCCCCCTCACACCTTC
CASSNRPPHTF
>.|TRBJ1-5|once|TRBV2
TGTGCCAGCAGCCCTACAGGGATCCTAAATCAGCCCCAGCATTTT
CASSPTGILNQPQHF
>TRBD2|TRBJ2-7|.|TRBV28
TGTGCCAGCAGTTTTGGCGGGAGGGCTTACGAGCAGTACTTC
CASSFGGRAYEQYF
>.|TRBJ1-1|.|TRBV7-9
TGTGCCAGCACCCAATCGACAGGATCGAACACTGAAGCTTTCTTT
CASTQSTGSNTEAFF
>TRBD1|TRBJ1-1|.|TRBV28
TGTGCCAGCAGGGTCCAGGACAGGTACACTGAAGCTTTCTTT
CASRVQDRYTEAFF
>.|TRBJ2-2|once|TRBV9
TGTGCCAGCAAAGGTCTCGGGTCCGGAGGGCCGAACACCGGGGAGCTGTTTTTT
CASKGLGSGGPNTGELFF
>TRBD1|TRBJ2-1|.|TRBV7-3
TGTGCCAGCAGCTTGGGACAGGTTTTTTACAATGAGCAGTTCTTC
CASSLGQVFYNEQFF
>TRBD1|TRBJ2-7|.|TRBV9
TGTGCCAGCAGCCCCGGTTTGGGACAGGGGGCCGTCTCCTACGAGCAGTACTTC
CASSPGLGQGAVSYEQYF
>.|TRBJ1-1|.|TRBV5-4
TGTGCCAGCAGCTACCCTGCGGGTGGTGCTGGAGCTTTCTTT
CASSYPAGGAGAFF
>TRBD2|TRBJ2-7|.|TRBV5-4
TGTGCCAGCAGCTCGGGAGGGCACGAGCAGTACTTC
CASSSGGHEQYF
>.|TRBJ2-1|.|TRBV6-4
TGTGCCAGCAGTGACTCGACGGGTGAGCAGTTCTTC
CASSDSTGEQFF
>TRBD2|TRBJ2-7|.|TRBV10-1
TGCGCCAGCGGGGACTATTCCTACGAGCAGTACTTC
CASGDYSYEQYF
>TRBD2|TRBJ2-3|.|TRBV6-1
TGTGCCAGCTTACTAGCGGGGGGGCGTGGAGATACGCAGTATTTT
CASLLAGGRGDTQYF
>TRBD1|TRBJ1-1|.|TRBV6-6
TGTGCCAGCAGTTCCAGACAGGGTATGGCTGCTGAAGCTTTCTTT
CASSSRQGMAAEAFF
>TRBD2|TRBJ2-1|.|TRBV4-1
TGCGCCAGCAGCCATTCAATTGCGACTAGCGGGAGACTCGGGAATGAGCAGTTCTTC
CASSHSIATSGRLGNEQFF
>TRBD2|TRBJ2-2|.|TRBV9
TGTGCCAGCAGCATCAGTAGCGGGAGATTCTCCGGGGAGCTGTTTTTT
CASSISSGRFSGELFF
>TRBD2|TRBJ2-5|.|TRBV14
TGTGCCAGCAGCCCTTCGACTCTAGCGGGAGGGCCCTCCGCCCAGTACTTC
CASSPSTLAGGPSAQYF
>TRBD2|TRBJ2-1|once|TRBV5-1
TGCGCCAGCAGAAGTACCGGGACTAGGGTTGACAATGAGCAGTTCTTC
CASRSTGTRVDNEQFF
>TRBD1|TRBJ2-7|.|TRBV6-1
TGTGCCAGCAGTGAAGCGCGGACAGGGACCTACGAGCAGTACTTC
CASSEARTGTYEQYF
>TRBD2|TRBJ2-4|.|TRBV7-9
TGTGCCAGCTCACTAACCGGGGGGGCCGTCAAAAACATTCAGTACTTC
CASSLTGGAVKNIQYF
>.|TRBJ1-1|.|TRBV7-8
TGTGCCAGCAGGCCGCGGGGGAACACTGAAGCTTTCTTT
CASRPRGNTEAFF
>.|TRBJ1-6|once|TRBV19
TGTGCCAGTAGTTTGGGTTCGGGGGGATACAACTATAATTCACCCCTCCACTTT
CASSLGSGGYNYNSPLHF
>.|TRBJ1-1|.|TRBV5-1
TGCGCCAGCAGCTCTGACACTGAAGCTTTCTTT
CASSSDTEAFF
>.|TRBJ2-7|.|TRBV6-5
TGTGCCAGCAGTTACTCGGTTTCAGGACTCCAGTACTTC
CASSYSVSGLQYF
>TRBD2|TRBJ2-5|.|TRBV15
TGTGCCACCAGTCCTTTAACTAGCGCCCAAGAGACCCAGTACTTC
CATSPLTSAQETQYF
>.|TRBJ2-2|few|TRBV7-3
TGTGCCAGCAGCCCCGTACTAGCCGCCGGGGAGCTGTTTTTT
CASSPVLAAGELFF
>.|TRBJ2-7|.|TRBV4-1
TGCGCCAGCAGCCAAGTAAGGACTACCTTTTACGAGCAGTACTTC
CASSQVRTTFYEQYF
>TRBD1|TRBJ1-2|.|TRBV7-8
TGTGCCAGCAGCTTAGTGGGACAGGGGGCGAATGACTATGGCTACACCTTC
CASSLVGQGANDYGYTF